This T cell receptor beta chain was recovered during a study of blood T cell repertoires in COVID-19. Method: immunoSEQ multiplex PCR; TCRdb's copy keeps in-frame clones and lacks some. The data hold about 380,000 clones, with 85% observed a single time. This CDR3 region has 15 residues. CDR1 is MGHRA, CDR2 YSYEKL, per germline. Trimming removed 1 base at V and 1 base at J, with 10 bases between. The specimen sequenced was peripheral blood. The V call is TRBV4-1, the J call TRBJ1-2; no clear D. The receptor's source is a woman under 30 with acute or convalescent COVID-19. The CDR3 DNA reads TGCGCCAGCAGCCAAGGCTTGCAGGATAACTATGGCTACACCTTC. This encodes CASSQGLQDNYGYTF.